This TCR beta chain was recovered during a study of blood T cell repertoires in COVID-19. The wider study: The study drew acute and convalescent COVID-19 samples from the United States, Italy and Spain. T cells, B-cell-depleted T cells, or PBMCs supplied cDNA or gDNA.

The CDR3 extends over 15 amino acids. Trimming left V 7 bases short and J 4 bases short, with 19 bases between. In germline, CDR1 is MDHEN, CDR2 SYDVKM. Original analysis: Estimated nucleated cell counts came from reference gene primer amplification. Using immunoSEQ multiplex PCR, the repertoire was profiled, and TCRdb retains in-frame clones only, with some absent. V and J calls and clone size are as listed in that table; D and trimming were resolved from the DNA. Altogether about 310,000 clones are present, around 90% being singletons, with the ten largest covering less than 2.5%. Sequenced input: peripheral blood. This receptor was identified in a man younger than 35 with active or convalescent COVID-19. This chain uses TRBV28 with TRBJ2-5; maybe TRBD1 (5 bases). The CDR3 nucleotides are TGTGCCAGCAATGATGGGGCCGGACGGAGAGAGACCCAGTACTTC. Encoded protein: CASNDGAGRRETQYF.